The 9 T cell receptor beta chains below all came from one sample that was sequenced in a study of metastatic and nonmetastatic thyroid tumors. TCRdb reanalyzed the PCR reads with MiXCR. The sample holds some 33,000 clones; about a tenth are singletons and the top ten take about a sixth. Thyroid surgery had not been preceded by any treatment in any patient. Input material: blood. The source of these receptors is a female donor with papillary thyroid cancer or a benign thyroid nodule (not recorded which). Some clones in this sample may be carry-over from other donors' samples.

This clone has ten or more counts. The chain is built from TRBV7-2 and TRBJ2-2; TRBD1 matches 9 bases. The V and J ends lost 0 bases and 4 bases, in that order; junction bases with no gene match: 6. The CDR3 is 17 residues long. Germline CDR1 is SGHTA and CDR2 is FQGNSA. The CDR3 DNA reads TGTGCCAGCAGCTTAGCCGGGACAGGGCGCGGCACCGGGGAGCTGTTTTTT. Its protein is CASSLAGTGRGTGELFF.

Ten or more counts support this clone. The rearrangement uses TRBV11-1 and TRBJ2-2; TRBD2 might be the D (6 bases). The germline V gene has CDR1 SGHAT and CDR2 FQDESV (reference sequence). V was cut by 3 bases and J by 4 bases, with 15 bases left in between. There are 16 residues in the CDR3. As DNA, the CDR3 is TGTGCCAGCAGCTTGTTGACTAGAGGGGCCACCGGGGAGCTGTTTTTT. This codes for CASSLLTRGATGELFF. Combining the CDR3 with reference TRBV11-1 and TRBJ2-2 gives the whole variable domain EAEVAQSPRYKITEKSQAVAFWCDPISGHATLYWYRQILGQGPELLVQFQDESVVDDSQLPKDRFSAERLKGVDSTLKIQPAELGDSAMYLCASSLLTRGATGELFFGEGSRLTVL.

This clone was seen repeatedly, ten times or more. The chain is built from TRBV19 and TRBJ1-2; no definite D call. V lost 4 bases, J lost 2 bases, and 8 bases lay in between. The germline V gene encodes CDR1 LNHDA and CDR2 SQIVND (reference sequence). There are 13 residues in the CDR3. This CDR3 is CASSTIDNYGYTF. As DNA, the CDR3 is TGTGCCAGTAGTACCATAGACAACTATGGCTACACCTTC.

This clone occurred many times. This CDR3 is missing its conserved last phenylalanine or tryptophan, likely due to a read error. This rearrangement joins TRBV20-1 to TRBJ2-3; 8 positions agree with TRBD2. The length of the CDR3 is 17 residues. Trimming removed 5 bases from V and 4 bases from J; junction bases left unmatched: 17. The germline CDR1 and CDR2 sequences are DFQATT and SNEGSKA (reference sequence). The CDR3 sequence: CSAARPFYREGPDTQYL. The CDR3 region has the DNA TGCAGTGCTGCCCGTCCCTTCTACCGGGAGGGCCCAGATACGCAGTATCTT.

V is TRBV30 and J is TRBJ1-6; D unclear. CDR1 is GTSNPN and CDR2 is SVGIG in the germline V gene (reference sequence). The CDR3 has 13 residues. Trimming removed 0 bases at V and 9 bases at J, with 9 bases between. DNA of the CDR3: TGTGCCTGGAGTGTCGGCCGTAGTTCACCCCTCCACTTT. It encodes CAWSVGRSSPLHF.

This clone was recorded at least ten times. This chain uses TRBV7-2 with TRBJ2-3; D not certain. V lost 3 bases, J lost 5 bases, and 21 bases lay in between. Germline values: CDR1 SGHTA, CDR2 FQGNSA. The CDR3 sequence is 17 residues long. The CDR3 is CASSFPPGPPGGDTQYF. The CDR3 DNA is TGTGCCAGCAGCTTCCCACCGGGCCCTCCAGGCGGAGATACGCAGTATTTT.

This clone was seen more than once but under ten times. The rearrangement uses TRBV19 and TRBJ2-1, with 7 positions matching TRBD2. Germline loops: CDR1 LNHDA, CDR2 SQIVND (reference sequence). J gave up 4 bases and V 6 bases, and 6 bases lay outside the gene matches. The CDR3 spans 14 residues. CDR3 sequence (DNA): TGTGCCAGTAGGAGGGAGGGACGATACAATGAGCAGTTCTTC. This encodes CASRREGRYNEQFF. Using reference TRBV19 and TRBJ2-1 for the parts outside the CDR3, the full variable domain is DGGITQSPKYLFRKEGQNVTLSCEQNLNHDAMYWYRQDPGQGLRLIYYSQIVNDFQKGDIAEGYSVSREKKESFPLTVTSAQKNPTAFYLCASRREGRYNEQFFGPGTRLTVL.

This clone was found many times. The same CDR3 also results from other DNA sequences found in this sample. This chain links TRBV5-1 with TRBJ2-7, with 11 bases matching TRBD2. The CDR3 has 15 residues. The V segment lost 6 bases and the J segment 4 bases; nucleotides outside the gene matches: 9. Looked up from germline, CDR1 is SGHRS and CDR2 is YFSETQ. DNA of the CDR3: TGCGCCAGCAACCCGGGTGGACTAGCGGGTTACGAGCAGTACTTC. Its protein product is CASNPGGLAGYEQYF.

This clone has ten or more counts. The J gene is TRBJ1-2, the V gene TRBV5-4, with 8 bases matching TRBD1. The CDR3 is 17 amino acids. Per germline, CDR1 SGHNT and CDR2 YYREEE (reference sequence). Trimming cost V 0 bases and J 3 bases; bases outside gene matches: 10. This CDR3 is CASSLATTGAIDYGYTF. CDR3 DNA sequence: TGTGCCAGCAGCTTGGCAACGACAGGGGCCATCGACTATGGCTACACCTTC.